This T cell receptor beta chain was sequenced for a study of CD8 T cells in Susac syndrome. V was trimmed by 4 bases and J by 2 bases, leaving 8 bases between them. The CDR3 totals 12 residues. Per germline, CDR1 SQVTM and CDR2 ANQGSEA. Reverse transcription of roughly 0.45 to 1 ug RNA was performed with random hexamers. TCRdb reprocessed the immunoSEQ multiplex PCR reads via MiXCR and lists one record per CDR3 protein. The sample records about 200,000 distinct CDR3 sequences, around 95% being singletons. This chain uses TRBV29-1 with TRBJ1-2; weak D call: TRBD1 (6 bases). Specimen: CD4+ T cells from PBMCs. The sequence was collected from a human donor in good health. The CDR3: CSVVGQNYGYTF. In DNA, the CDR3 is TGCAGCGTTGTTGGACAGAACTATGGCTACACCTTC. The full variable domain, its missing parts supplied by reference TRBV29-1 and TRBJ1-2, is SAVISQKPSRDICQRGTSLTIQCQVDSQVTMMFWYRQQPGQSLTLIATANQGSEATYESGFVIDKFPISRPNLTFSTLTVSNMSPEDSSIYLCSVVGQNYGYTFGSGTRLTVV.